Listed here are 9 T cell receptor beta chains from one sample, sequenced in a study of T cell responses to AZD1222 COVID-19 vaccine. Data came from immunoSEQ multiplex PCR; TCRdb stores just in-frame clones and leaves some out. Among approximately 98,000 clones listed, 89% were seen once. Sequencing was performed on peripheral blood, taken on day 0 of MenACWY control vaccination. The receptors shown here come from an adult in good health.

J is TRBJ2-7 and V is TRBV5-6, with TRBD2 matching 13 bases. The CDR3 runs 17 residues. The germline V gene encodes CDR1 SGHDT and CDR2 YYEEEE. V lost 0 bases and J lost 3; bases outside the gene matches: 6. The CDR3 bases are TGTGCCAGCAGCTTGGTCACTAGCGGGGGGGCTGTCTACGAGCAGTACTTC. As protein: CASSLVTSGGAVYEQYF.

This sequence joins TRBV9 and TRBJ2-7; 13 nucleotides agree with TRBD2. The V gene's germline CDR1 is SGDLS and CDR2 YYNGEE. The CDR3 consists of 17 residues. The V and J ends lost 3 bases and 0 bases, in that order; junction bases with no gene match: 6. The CDR3 loop is CASSAGLAGLGSYEQYF. As DNA, the CDR3 is TGTGCCAGCAGCGCGGGACTAGCGGGGTTGGGCTCCTACGAGCAGTACTTC.

The chain links TRBV18 to TRBJ2-3, with a possible D match to TRBD1 (5 bases). V was shortened by 0 bases and J by 1 base, with 8 bases between the two germline ends. Germline V gene sequence: CDR1 KGHSH, CDR2 LQKENI. The CDR3 totals 15 residues. The CDR3 loop reads CASSPPGAGTDTQYF. CDR3 nucleotides: TGTGCCAGCTCACCACCAGGGGCGGGCACAGATACGCAGTATTTT. The entire variable domain, with the rest obtained from reference TRBV18 and TRBJ2-3, is as follows: NAGVMQNPRHLVRRRGQEARLRCSPMKGHSHVYWYRQLPEEGLKFMVYLQKENIIDESGMPKERFSAEFPKEGPSILRIQQVVRGDSAAYFCASSPPGAGTDTQYFGPGTRLTVL.

This chain joins TRBV6-5 and TRBJ2-1, with D possibly TRBD2 on 5 matching bases. The length of the CDR3 is 11 residues. Germline-derived CDR1 and CDR2 are MNHEY and SVGAGI. Trimming pared 7 bases from V and 10 bases from J, leaving 11 bases between. CDR3 DNA sequence: TGTGCCAGCACCCAGACGGGAGAGCAGTTCTTC. The encoded protein is CASTQTGEQFF.

V gene TRBV24-1 combines with J gene TRBJ2-5, with TRBD1 identical over 9 bases. The germline V gene has CDR1 KGHDR and CDR2 SFDVKD. There are 15 residues in the CDR3. Germline trimming cut 3 bases from V and 2 bases from J; bases unmatched to any gene: 3. The chain's CDR3 is CATSDHRGLQETQYF. The CDR3 coding sequence is TGTGCCACCAGTGATCACAGGGGGCTACAAGAGACCCAGTACTTC.

In its sample, this clone was seen a few times. The CDR3 sequence is CASSIRQAWNSPLHF. The CDR3 nucleotides read TGTGCCAGTAGTATAAGACAGGCCTGGAATTCACCCCTCCACTTT. The V gene is TRBV19, the J gene TRBJ1-6; a weak D match, TRBD1 (6 bases). This CDR3 spans 15 amino acids. V lost 2 bases, J lost 7 bases, and 12 bases lay in between. The V gene's germline CDR1 is LNHDA and CDR2 SQIVND (reference sequence).

The V gene is TRBV19, the J gene TRBJ1-2, with 8 bases lining up with TRBD1. CDR1 is LNHDA, CDR2 SQIVND, per germline (reference sequence). CDR3 length: 14 amino acids. Unmatched junction bases numbered 8, after V lost 3 bases and J lost 8 bases. The CDR3 is CASSIPGQGGGYTF. CDR3 nucleotide sequence: TGTGCCAGTAGTATTCCCGGACAGGGAGGAGGCTACACCTTC.

This clone was recorded once. The rearrangement uses TRBV11-2 and TRBJ2-1; D might be TRBD1 (5 bases). Germline V CDR1 and CDR2: SGHAT, FQNNGV. Trimming took 1 base from V and 4 from J, leaving 14 bases between them. The CDR3 is made up of 16 amino acids. The CDR3 reads CASSLVGAGYYNEQFF. CDR3 nucleotide sequence: TGTGCCAGCAGCTTAGTCGGAGCAGGGTATTACAATGAGCAGTTCTTC.

CDR3: CASSLAGLEQYF. The CDR3 DNA is TGTGCCAGCAGCTTGGCGGGGCTCGAGCAGTACTTC. The chain couples TRBV5-5 to TRBJ2-7; D tentatively fits TRBD1 or TRBD2 (5 bases each). The germline CDR1 and CDR2 sequences are SGHKS and YYEKEE (reference sequence). V lost 0 bases and J lost 6, with 7 bases in between. The CDR3 is 12 amino acids.